The 29 T cell receptor beta chains presented below share a single source sample, sequenced in a study of blood T cell repertoires in COVID-19. The protocol was immunoSEQ multiplex PCR, while the TCRdb copy is restricted to in-frame clones and leaves out a portion. Counted here are around 200,000 clones, roughly nine tenths occurring once; the ten biggest clones make up just over 2.5%. The sequenced sample was PBMCs or T cells enriched from blood (not recorded which). The receptors derive from a woman aged 25 to 39 who had recovered from COVID-19.

The chain links TRBV11-1 to TRBJ1-1, with 9 bases that match TRBD1. The CDR3 has 15 residues. CDR1 and CDR2 (germline): SGHAT, FQDESV (reference sequence). The V and J ends lost 5 bases and 2 bases, in that order; junction bases with no gene match: 6. The CDR3 sequence is CASSKRQGENTEAFF. Here the CDR3 DNA reads TGTGCCAGCAGCAAGCGACAGGGGGAAAACACTGAAGCTTTCTTT. Full variable domain (outside the CDR3, taken from reference TRBV11-1 and TRBJ1-1): EAEVAQSPRYKITEKSQAVAFWCDPISGHATLYWYRQILGQGPELLVQFQDESVVDDSQLPKDRFSAERLKGVDSTLKIQPAELGDSAMYLCASSKRQGENTEAFFGQGTRLTVV.

This clone has a single count. The rearrangement joins TRBV18 to TRBJ1-5, with D perhaps TRBD1 (5 bases). There are 15 residues in the CDR3. V was trimmed by 5 bases and J by 1 base, leaving 12 bases between them. Per germline, CDR1 KGHSH and CDR2 LQKENI. CDR3 loop: CASSMGQGSNQPQHF. CDR3 sequence (DNA): TGTGCCAGCTCAATGGGGCAGGGAAGCAATCAGCCCCAGCATTTT.

The V and J genes are TRBV3-1 (or the pseudogene TRBV3-2) and TRBJ1-6; the match to TRBD1 covers 7 bases. With V trimmed by 1 base and J by 9 bases, 3 bases remained unmatched. From germline, CDR1 is LGHDT and CDR2 YNNKEL (reference sequence). The CDR3 runs 14 residues. CDR3 nucleotide sequence: TGTGCCAGCAGCCAAGCACGACAGGGTTCACCCCTCCACTTT. Encoded protein: CASSQARQGSPLHF.

V and J are TRBV7-9 and TRBJ1-1; 8 bases agree with TRBD1. The CDR3 covers 14 residues. Germline CDR1 is SEHNR and CDR2 is FQNEAQ (reference sequence). The V gene end was trimmed by 5 bases and the J gene end by 3 bases; junction bases not matched to a gene: 5. The CDR3 DNA reads as TGTGCCAGCAGCGGGGACAGGAGGGACACTGAAGCTTTCTTT. Translating gives CASSGDRRDTEAFF.

The J gene is TRBJ1-2, the V gene TRBV6-1; 9 positions match TRBD1. Germline CDR1 reads MNHNS; CDR2 reads SASEGT. The CDR3 loop spans 15 amino acids. The V segment lost 3 bases and the J segment 5 bases; nucleotides outside the gene matches: 7. The CDR3 DNA reads as TGTGCCAGCAGTGAGGGGACAGGGTTTTTTTATGGCTACACCTTC. It is translated as CASSEGTGFFYGYTF.

The chain employs TRBV7-8 and TRBJ1-5; D is unclear. With 5 bases removed from V and 3 bases from J, the gap between germline ends came to 11 bases. Germline V lookup: CDR1 SGHVS, CDR2 FQNEAQ. This CDR3 is built from 14 residues. The CDR3 region is CASSPGRDNQPQHF. The CDR3 DNA reads TGTGCCAGCAGCCCGGGGAGGGACAATCAGCCCCAGCATTTT. The whole variable domain, filled in from reference TRBV7-8 and TRBJ1-5, reads GAGVSQSPRYKVAKRGQDVALRCDPISGHVSLFWYQQALGQGPEFLTYFQNEAQLDKSGLPSDRFFAERPEGSVSTLKIQRTQQEDSAVYLCASSPGRDNQPQHFGDGTRLSIL.

The J gene is TRBJ1-2, the V gene TRBV7-9, with a weak D call TRBD1 (5 bases). V was trimmed by 2 bases and J by 2 bases, leaving 6 bases between them. Germline loops: CDR1 SEHNR, CDR2 FQNEAQ (reference sequence). The CDR3 totals 13 residues. CDR3 sequence: CASSLRTNYGYTF. The CDR3 coding sequence is TGTGCCAGCAGCTTACGGACAAACTATGGCTACACCTTC.

This chain uses TRBV28 with TRBJ1-2, with D possibly TRBD1 on 5 matching bases. V was cut by 2 bases and J by 7 bases, with 8 bases left in between. This CDR3 has 12 amino acids. CDR1 and CDR2 from the germline V gene are MDHEN and SYDVKM. CDR3 region: CASSLQGLGYTF. CDR3 DNA sequence: TGTGCCAGCAGTTTACAGGGTCTTGGCTACACCTTC.

The gene calls are TRBV5-1 and TRBJ1-1; 9 bases are shared with TRBD1. CDR1 SGHRS and CDR2 YFSETQ come from the germline V gene. There are 14 residues in the CDR3. Trimming cost V 7 bases and J 1 base; bases outside gene matches: 5. For the CDR3, the DNA is TGCGCCAGCGGGACAGGGAGTGCGAACACTGAAGCTTTCTTT. It codes for CASGTGSANTEAFF. The full variable domain, its missing parts supplied by reference TRBV5-1 and TRBJ1-1, is KAGVTQTPRYLIKTRGQQVTLSCSPISGHRSVSWYQQTPGQGLQFLFEYFSETQRNKGNFPGRFSGRQFSNSRSEMNVSTLELGDSALYLCASGTGSANTEAFFGQGTRLTVV.

The genes are TRBV3-1 (or the pseudogene TRBV3-2) and TRBJ2-1, with 14 nucleotides matching TRBD2. CDR3 size: 17 residues. From germline, CDR1 is LGHDT and CDR2 YNNKEL (reference sequence). Trimming cost V 2 bases and J 6 bases; bases outside gene matches: 6. The CDR3 loop is CASSQQPGLAGVNEQFF. The CDR3 bases are TGTGCCAGCAGCCAACAACCGGGACTAGCGGGGGTCAATGAGCAGTTCTTC.

This clone was recorded once. This rearrangement joins TRBV5-1 to TRBJ1-5; 10 nucleotides line up with TRBD1. The CDR3 covers 16 residues. The germline V gene has CDR1 SGHRS and CDR2 YFSETQ. With 0 bases clipped from V and 6 bases from J, the junction kept 6 bases outside the gene matches. The CDR3 sequence: CASSLAGTGDGQPQHF. CDR3 sequence (DNA): TGCGCCAGCAGCTTGGCCGGGACAGGGGATGGTCAGCCCCAGCATTTT.

The rearrangement links TRBV6-5 to TRBJ2-1, with 10 bases lining up with TRBD1. Germline V CDR1 and CDR2: MNHEY, SVGAGI. The ends lost 7 bases at V and 8 bases at J; junction bases unmatched: 11. The CDR3 is made up of 15 amino acids. As DNA, the CDR3 is TGTGCCAGCACCATGGACAGGGGGTTTAACCATGAGCAGTTCTTC. This translates into CASTMDRGFNHEQFF.

This clone was picked up a small number of times. V and J are TRBV6-1 and TRBJ1-2; 7 nucleotides line up with TRBD1. The junction had 4 bases not matched to a gene; V was cut back by 2 bases and J by 7 bases. The germline V gene encodes CDR1 MNHNS and CDR2 SASEGT. The CDR3 is 13 amino acids. CDR3 sequence: CASSENSGGGYTF. Here the CDR3 DNA reads TGTGCCAGCAGTGAAAACTCAGGGGGTGGCTACACCTTC.

A single count supports this clone. The V gene is TRBV4-3, the J gene TRBJ1-1; maybe TRBD1 (5 bases). Germline loops: CDR1 LGHNA, CDR2 YSLEER. The germline V and J ends were trimmed by 0 bases and 2 bases, with 13 bases remaining between them. The CDR3 is 16 residues long. The CDR3 DNA follows: TGCGCCAGCAGCCAAGACAGGGAAGGTGATAACACTGAAGCTTTCTTT. Translated: CASSQDREGDNTEAFF.

This chain links TRBV19 with TRBJ2-7; the match to TRBD2 covers 8 bases. Looked up from germline, CDR1 is LNHDA and CDR2 is SQIVND (reference sequence). The CDR3 consists of 14 residues. J lost 3 bases, V lost 5 bases, and 6 bases had no gene match. The chain's CDR3 is CASSPPGGIYEQYF. For the CDR3, the DNA is TGTGCCAGTAGTCCACCGGGGGGGATCTACGAGCAGTACTTC.

DNA of the CDR3: TGTGCCAGCAGCCTCGGACTCAACGGAGGGTTGGAGACCCAGTACTTC. The encoded protein is CASSLGLNGGLETQYF. The J gene is TRBJ2-5, the V gene TRBV6-2 or TRBV6-3; possibly TRBD2 for D (6 bases). This CDR3 region has 16 residues. From germline, CDR1 is MNHEY and CDR2 SVGEGT. Trimming removed 6 bases from V and 5 bases from J, with 22 bases in between.

This sequence joins TRBV3-1 (or the pseudogene TRBV3-2) and TRBJ1-1; perhaps TRBD1 as D (6 bases). The CDR3 contains 15 residues. Germline V lookup: CDR1 LGHDT, CDR2 YNNKEL (reference sequence). V was trimmed by 0 bases and J by 3 bases, leaving 11 bases between them. CDR3 residues: CASSQDTGLDTEAFF. CDR3 DNA: TGTGCCAGCAGCCAAGATACAGGGCTGGACACTGAAGCTTTCTTT.

The chain combines TRBV10-3 with TRBJ1-1, with D possibly matching TRBD1 (6 bases). The CDR3 runs 16 residues. Germline assignment: CDR1 ENHRY and CDR2 SYGVKD. Trimming removed 2 bases from V and 3 bases from J, with 16 bases in between. CDR3 nucleotide sequence: TGTGCCATCAGTGAGCCGACGGGGGGCGCGGACACTGAAGCTTTCTTT. Translating it yields CAISEPTGGADTEAFF.

This clone was picked up one time. This chain connects TRBV11-2 to TRBJ2-3, with a tentative D call TRBD1 (6 bases). CDR3 size: 17 residues. Germline CDR1 reads SGHAT; CDR2 reads FQNNGV. Deletions cut 3 bases from V and 1 base from J, with 17 bases between. The CDR3 DNA sequence: TGTGCCAGCAGCTTTATATGGACAGCTCAGGGCACAGATACGCAGTATTTT. Residues: CASSFIWTAQGTDTQYF.

V usage is TRBV6-5 and J usage is TRBJ2-7; 9 bases are shared with TRBD1. The CDR3 is made up of 15 amino acids. Germline V gives CDR1 MNHEY, CDR2 SVGAGI. J was trimmed by 2 bases and V by 5 bases; bases with no gene match: 7. Written as DNA, the CDR3 is TGTGCCAGCAGTCCTTACAGGGGGCGTCCCTACGAGCAGTACTTC. Its protein is CASSPYRGRPYEQYF.

The V gene is TRBV4-3, the J gene TRBJ1-3; D perhaps matches TRBD1 (5 bases). Trimming took 5 bases from V and 0 from J, leaving 11 bases between them. Germline CDR1 and CDR2: LGHNA and YSLEER. This CDR3 region has 15 residues. The CDR3 nucleotides read TGCGCCAGCAGCACGACAGCAGCCTCTGGAAACACCATATATTTT. This codes for CASSTTAASGNTIYF.

This clone was seen once. CDR3 amino acids: CASLNREGGNTEAFF. The CDR3 DNA reads TGTGCCAGCCTCAACAGGGAGGGTGGCAACACTGAAGCTTTCTTT. V is TRBV5-4 and J is TRBJ1-1, with D possibly TRBD1 on 6 matching bases. This CDR3 is 15 amino acids long. Germline-derived CDR1 and CDR2 are SGHNT and YYREEE (reference sequence). V was shortened by 7 bases and J by 2 bases, with 18 bases between the two germline ends.

This clone has just one count. The chain links TRBV7-9 to TRBJ1-5; TRBD1 matches 10 bases. J lost 3 bases, V lost 5 bases, and 10 bases had no gene match. Looked up from germline, CDR1 is SEHNR and CDR2 is FQNEAQ (reference sequence). This CDR3 is 17 amino acids long. DNA of the CDR3: TGTGCCAGCAGCCGGGCCCGGGACAGGGGTTTCAATCAGCCCCAGCATTTT. It is translated as CASSRARDRGFNQPQHF.

The J gene is TRBJ2-7, the V gene TRBV19; perhaps TRBD2 as D (6 bases). Germline loops: CDR1 LNHDA, CDR2 SQIVND (reference sequence). The CDR3 loop spans 15 amino acids. V was trimmed by 2 bases and J by 0 bases, leaving 11 bases between them. The CDR3 region is CASSIRAGSSYEQYF. For the CDR3, the DNA is TGTGCCAGTAGTATAAGGGCGGGGAGCTCCTACGAGCAGTACTTC.

CDR3 nucleotides: TGTGCCAGCAGTCTTGTCGGGGACACTGAAGCTTTCTTT. This translates into CASSLVGDTEAFF. This chain uses TRBV12-3 or TRBV12-4 with TRBJ1-1, with unresolved D. Trimming shortened V by 5 bases and J by 3 bases, and 10 bases separated the two germline ends. CDR3 length equals 13 residues.

The chain combines TRBV6-2 or TRBV6-3 with TRBJ2-7, with 7 bases matching TRBD2. The V gene's germline CDR1 is MNHEY and CDR2 SVGEGT. The CDR3 is 16 residues long. J was trimmed by 3 bases and V by 2 bases; bases with no gene match: 10. Here the CDR3 reads CASSYGLTSGNYEQYF. The CDR3, as DNA: TGTGCCAGCAGTTACGGGTTGACCAGCGGGAACTACGAGCAGTACTTC.

The chain combines TRBV11-2 with TRBJ1-4, with 12 bases that match TRBD1. Germline CDR1 is SGHAT and CDR2 is FQNNGV. J lost 8 bases, V lost 6 bases, and 7 bases had no gene match. The CDR3 totals 15 residues. CDR3 protein: CASSRGQGAREKLFF. DNA for the CDR3: TGTGCCAGCAGTCGGGGACAGGGGGCACGGGAAAAACTGTTTTTT.

The CDR3 protein is CASSPLTGKNGYTF. As DNA, the CDR3 is TGTGCCAGTAGTCCCTTGACAGGGAAAAATGGCTACACCTTC. The chain combines TRBV19 with TRBJ1-2; 7 bases are shared with TRBD1. This CDR3 region has 14 residues. Germline V gene sequence: CDR1 LNHDA, CDR2 SQIVND (reference sequence). J gave up 6 bases and V 5 bases, and 9 bases lay outside the gene matches. Complete variable domain (other parts from reference TRBV19 and TRBJ1-2): DGGITQSPKYLFRKEGQNVTLSCEQNLNHDAMYWYRQDPGQGLRLIYYSQIVNDFQKGDIAEGYSVSREKKESFPLTVTSAQKNPTAFYLCASSPLTGKNGYTFGSGTRLTVV.

CDR3 in amino acids: CATRDGIYEQYF. CDR3 nucleotide sequence: TGTGCCACGAGGGATGGAATTTACGAGCAGTACTTC. The genes are TRBV27 and TRBJ2-7; D possibly corresponds to TRBD2 (5 bases). CDR1 MNHEY and CDR2 SMNVEV come from the germline V gene (reference sequence). Trimming cost V 10 bases and J 4 bases, with 14 bases left between them. CDR3 length equals 12 residues.